A single sample gave rise to the 21 T cell receptor beta chains below, sequenced in a study of blood T cells in healthy people across ages (dated by TCRdb to between 2014 and 2016). Receptor amplification or capture employed 5' RACE. A second roughly 6 to 11 cycle PCR used a sample-barcoded 5' primer and a J-beta primer mix. Through fastp at Q25 and MiXCR, TCRdb rebuilt clones from the public reads, retaining in-frame beta chains. Each record represents a unique CDR3 protein, reported with the most common genes and DNA among its rows. This sample holds fewer than 2 million distinct CDR3 sequences; more than 35% were observed only once. The ten largest clonotypes hold around 23% of the sample. The sample comprised blood. These receptors all stem from a human donor in good health.

This clonotype has a handful of counts. This chain links TRBV4-2 with TRBJ2-4, with D tentatively TRBD1 (8 bases). The germline V and J ends were trimmed by 0 bases and 13 bases, with 16 bases remaining between them. CDR1 and CDR2 (germline): LGHNA, YNFKEQ. The CDR3 extends over 14 amino acids. CDR3 sequence (DNA): TGTGCCAGCAGCCAAGACTGGACAGGGAGGGAGCAGTACTTC. As protein: CASSQDWTGREQYF.

This chain links TRBV6-5 with TRBJ2-1, with D hard to call. Trimming removed 6 bases at V and 5 bases at J, with 14 bases between. CDR1 is MNHEY, CDR2 SVGAGI, per germline. This CDR3 contains 14 residues. CDR3 nucleotides: TGTGCCAGCAGCGCCCTGTTGAGGAACAATGAGCAGTTCTTC. As protein: CASSALLRNNEQFF.

The CDR3 is CASSLTEEGQGLDEQYF. CDR3 nucleotide sequence: TGCGCCAGCAGCTTGACCGAAGAGGGACAGGGGCTGGACGAGCAGTACTTC. This chain joins TRBV5-1 and TRBJ2-7, with 10 bases identical to TRBD1. There are 17 residues in the CDR3. Losses at the gene ends were 1 base for V and 5 bases for J; bases not matched to a gene: 12. From germline, CDR1 is SGHRS and CDR2 YFSETQ.

The V and J genes are TRBV20-1 and TRBJ2-1; D might be TRBD2 (6 bases). Germline values: CDR1 DFQATT, CDR2 SNEGSKA (reference sequence). This CDR3 has 14 residues. Trimming stripped 1 base from V and 4 bases from J, with 11 bases between. CDR3 sequence (DNA): TGCAGTGCTAGAGGGGGGGACGGATACAATGAGCAGTTCTTC. This sequence encodes CSARGGDGYNEQFF.

This clonotype showed up just a few times. The rearrangement joins TRBV12-3 or TRBV12-4 to TRBJ1-5; D unclear. Trimming stripped 6 bases from V and 9 bases from J, with 9 bases between. CDR3 length: 11 amino acids. The chain's CDR3 is CASRDWGPQHF. CDR3 nucleotide sequence: TGTGCCAGCAGGGATTGGGGGCCCCAGCATTTT.

The chain employs TRBV28 and TRBJ1-2, with D possibly matching TRBD1 (5 bases). This CDR3 has 15 amino acids. The germline V gene encodes CDR1 MDHEN and CDR2 SYDVKM. V lost 10 bases and J lost 3, with 21 bases in between. CDR3 nucleotide sequence: TGTGCCACCTACGCAGTTGGGGCGCCCCACTATGGCTACACCTTC. It encodes CATYAVGAPHYGYTF.

This clonotype was found a few times. The CDR3 bases are TGTGCCAGCAGCTTATGGGGTGGGGCGGACACAGATACGCAGTATTTT. Its protein product is CASSLWGGADTDTQYF. The chain combines TRBV7-8 with TRBJ2-3; weak D call: TRBD1 (5 bases). Trimming removed 2 bases at V and 2 bases at J, with 14 bases between. CDR1 is SGHVS and CDR2 is FQNEAQ in the germline V gene. CDR3 length: 16 residues.

The rearrangement joins TRBV11-2 to TRBJ2-4, with D unresolved. V was pared by 5 bases and J by 2 bases, with 19 bases between. From germline, CDR1 is SGHAT and CDR2 FQNNGV. This CDR3 has 17 residues. The CDR3: CASSPLVGSITKNIQYF. CDR3 coding DNA: TGTGCCAGCAGCCCGTTAGTGGGGTCGATCACCAAAAACATTCAGTACTTC.

The chain uses TRBV14 and TRBJ1-2, with a tentative D call TRBD1 (5 bases). Trimming shortened V by 0 bases and J by 4 bases, and 12 bases separated the two germline ends. The germline V gene has CDR1 SGHDN and CDR2 FVKESK. This CDR3 spans 15 amino acids. In DNA form, the CDR3 reads TGTGCCAGCAGCCAAGACAGGGCTGGAGGCTATGGCTACACCTTC. This encodes CASSQDRAGGYGYTF.

This chain joins TRBV20-1 and TRBJ1-2; TRBD1 agrees at 7 bases. CDR1 and CDR2 (germline): DFQATT, SNEGSKA (reference sequence). The CDR3 loop spans 12 amino acids. The V gene end was trimmed by 6 bases and the J gene end by 5 bases; junction bases not matched to a gene: 6. The CDR3 DNA reads as TGCAGTGCCATGACAGGGTCTTATGGCTACACCTTC. Protein product: CSAMTGSYGYTF.

This chain connects TRBV29-1 to TRBJ2-1; TRBD1 is a possible D gene (5 bases). Between the trimmed V and J ends, which lost 3 bases and 8 bases, there was a span of 11 bases. CDR1 SQVTM and CDR2 ANQGSEA come from the germline V gene. This CDR3 contains 12 residues. In nucleotides, the CDR3 is TGCAGCGTTGAGGATCAGGGCGATGAGCAGTTCTTC. Translating it yields CSVEDQGDEQFF.

This clonotype occurred a few times. This sequence joins TRBV10-3 and TRBJ2-5; D not resolved. TRBJ2-7 explains the end of the DNA better; the J call may be wrong. CDR3 length: 12 amino acids. Germline CDR1 and CDR2: ENHRY and SYGVKD. CDR3 protein: CAISDLRGEQYF. CDR3 sequence (DNA): TGTGCCATCAGTGACCTAAGAGGCGAGCAGTACTTC.

The chain couples TRBV12-3 or TRBV12-4 to TRBJ1-2; D unclear. V gave up 7 bases and J gave up 0 bases, with 15 bases separating them. This CDR3 has 15 residues. This CDR3 is CASNRHGGSNYGYTF. In DNA, the CDR3 is TGTGCCAGCAACCGTCACGGTGGCTCTAACTATGGCTACACCTTC.

V gene TRBV29-1 combines with J gene TRBJ1-1; 7 bases agree with TRBD1. Germline values: CDR1 SQVTM, CDR2 ANQGSEA. Unmatched junction bases numbered 12, after V lost 4 bases and J lost 1 base. The length of the CDR3 is 16 residues. CDR3 region: CSVVSQGFGRNTEAFF. CDR3 DNA: TGCAGCGTTGTTTCACAGGGGTTTGGACGGAACACTGAAGCTTTCTTT.

As concerns this clonotype: A much larger clone lies one base from this, so it may be a read error. V and J are TRBV7-2 and TRBJ2-1; 11 bases align to TRBD2. The J call may be in error: the DNA end matches TRBJ2-7 better. Germline V lookup: CDR1 SGHTA, CDR2 FQGNSA. The CDR3 contains 16 residues. The CDR3 protein is CASSPQTSGGTNEQYF. The CDR3 region has the DNA TGTGCCAGCAGCCCGCAAACTAGCGGGGGTACCAATGAGCAGTACTTC.

The chain couples TRBV12-3 or TRBV12-4 to TRBJ1-1; perhaps TRBD1 as D (5 bases). V was shortened by 6 bases and J by 2 bases, with 19 bases between the two germline ends. The CDR3 covers 16 residues. The CDR3 region has the DNA TGTGCCAGCAGGCCCGGCCGGGGAAGGGGAAACACTGAAGCTTTCTTT. It is translated as CASRPGRGRGNTEAFF.

This clonotype was seen only a few times. This chain uses TRBV20-1 with TRBJ2-1; D might be TRBD1 or TRBD2, each matching 6 bases. The germline V and J ends were trimmed by 5 bases and 5 bases, with 10 bases remaining between them. The CDR3 has 12 amino acids. Germline values: CDR1 DFQATT, CDR2 SNEGSKA (reference sequence). The CDR3 region is CSALRGDNEQFF. The CDR3 region has the DNA TGCAGTGCTCTGAGGGGGGACAATGAGCAGTTCTTC.

The J gene is TRBJ2-3, the V gene TRBV7-3; D gene ambiguous. Germline V lookup: CDR1 SGHTA, CDR2 FQGTGA. The CDR3 covers 13 residues. The germline V and J ends were trimmed by 6 bases and 5 bases, with 12 bases remaining between them. The CDR3 nucleotides are TGTGCCAGCAGTAAAGAACCAGGAGATACGCAGTATTTT. Protein sequence: CASSKEPGDTQYF. The full variable domain, with the rest looked up from reference TRBV7-3 and TRBJ2-3, is GAGVSQTPSNKVTEKGKYVELRCDPISGHTALYWYRQSLGQGPEFLIYFQGTGAADDSGLPNDRFFAVRPEGSVSTLKIQRTERGDSAVYLCASSKEPGDTQYFGPGTRLTVL.

In this sample, this clonotype turned up once. The chain couples TRBV20-1 to TRBJ2-5; D might be TRBD1 (6 bases). The DNA end favors TRBJ2-7, so the J call may be wrong. The CDR3 extends over 12 amino acids. Germline V gene sequence: CDR1 DFQATT, CDR2 SNEGSKA (reference sequence). CDR3 in amino acids: CSARQGRIEQYF. DNA of the CDR3: TGCAGTGCTAGGCAGGGGCGTATCGAGCAGTACTTC.

Remarks on this clonotype: Relative to the germline gene, one junction end is altered; a read error may explain this. The V gene is TRBV24-1, the J gene TRBJ2-5; D is perhaps TRBD2 (6 bases). The CDR3 is 16 residues long. Per the germline V gene, CDR1 is KGHDR and CDR2 is SFDVKD. The CDR3 loop reads CTTSDVGLSTIDEQYF. The CDR3 bases are TGTACCACCAGTGATGTGGGACTGTCGACAATAGATGAGCAGTACTTC.

V usage is TRBV7-2 and J usage is TRBJ1-2, with D tentatively TRBD1 (6 bases). CDR1 is SGHTA and CDR2 is FQGNSA in the germline V gene. CDR3 size: 14 residues. Trimming removed 4 bases from V and 6 bases from J, with 15 bases in between. CDR3 in amino acids: CASSSMTGDHGYTF. In DNA form, the CDR3 reads TGTGCCAGCAGCTCGATGACAGGAGATCATGGCTACACCTTC. The full variable domain, with the rest looked up from reference TRBV7-2 and TRBJ1-2, is GAGVSQSPSNKVTEKGKDVELRCDPISGHTALYWYRQSLGQGLEFLIYFQGNSAPDKSGLPSDRFSAERTGGSVSTLTIQRTQQEDSAVYLCASSSMTGDHGYTFGSGTRLTVV.